This is a list of T cell receptor beta chains from one sample in a study of memory CD8 T cells in hepatitis C reinfection. Assay: immunoSEQ multiplex PCR; the TCRdb copy retains only in-frame clones and omits some. The table lists some 46,000 clones, roughly 87% of them singletons. Sequenced: naive CD8+ T cells sorted from blood. All receptors derive from a young man with hepatitis C virus infection. CDR3s leave out the opening cysteine and the closing phenylalanine or tryptophan. The listing skips clone size in some rows; elsewhere it reads once, few, many or a size class.

v_gene	j_gene	abundance	CDR3aa
TRBV30	TRBJ2-2	.	AWSVQEPGELF
TRBV9	TRBJ2-1	.	ASSAPGQGITEQF
TRBV11-2	TRBJ1-4	once	ASSPTDANEKLF
TRBV6-1	TRBJ2-1	.	ASSSEAGGYNEQF
TRBV27	TRBJ2-3	.	ASSFGGSTDTQY
TRBV27	TRBJ1-5	.	ASKDRGDNQPQH
TRBV5-4	TRBJ1-2	.	ASSGRTVEDYGYT
TRBV5-1	TRBJ1-5	.	ASSPEPGQINQPQH
TRBV9	TRBJ2-7	.	ASSEQLGFEQY
TRBV5-3	TRBJ1-1	.	ARSIRTGPRNTEAF
TRBV27	TRBJ2-1	.	ASSPGLDYNEQF
TRBV7-9	TRBJ2-7	.	ASSFTGTEQY
TRBV6-5	TRBJ1-2	.	ASSSFIANYGYT
TRBV7-9	TRBJ1-1	.	ASGRVGNTEAF
TRBV5-4	TRBJ2-5	.	ASSPTGGETQY
TRBV29-1	TRBJ2-1	.	SVEDSPDEQF
TRBV4-1	TRBJ2-3	.	ASSQGLAGGLASTDTQY
TRBV7-8	TRBJ2-5	.	ASSLAGLQETQY
TRBV4-1	TRBJ2-3	.	ASSQTSGADDTQY
TRBV11-3	TRBJ2-1	.	ASSTSGTGVQEEQF
TRBV7-6	TRBJ2-2	.	ASSPDRGNAGELF
TRBV29-1	TRBJ2-1	.	SVEGPPEVAESYNEQF
TRBV19	TRBJ2-7	.	ASSPWTGSYGQY
TRBV9	TRBJ2-1	.	ASSGRATNEQF
TRBV27	TRBJ2-1	.	ASSVQGSSYNEQF
TRBV7-6	TRBJ2-1	.	ASSLADSSYNEQF
TRBV6-6	TRBJ1-1	few	ASSYSALSEAF
TRBV6-5	TRBJ1-5	.	ASSGLTGGSQPQH
TRBV7-9	TRBJ1-1	.	ASSLLITRTEAF
TRBV7-3	TRBJ1-6	.	ASSLTGGKSPLH
TRBV4-3	TRBJ1-2	.	ASSQEGVPNYGYT
TRBV29-1	TRBJ2-7	.	SVEGQRGEQY
TRBV29-1	TRBJ2-2	.	SVGLAGGATGELF
TRBV18	TRBJ2-1	.	ASSPGDRATYNEQF
TRBV5-1	TRBJ2-1	.	ASSLPGDEQF
TRBV5-6	TRBJ2-3	.	ASSLGLAGATDTQY
TRBV27	TRBJ2-1	.	ASSSGLAGARFGEQF
TRBV27	TRBJ1-5	.	ASTPYLGEDQPQH
TRBV4-1	TRBJ1-1	.	ASSQEVNGGMLNTEAF
TRBV29-1	TRBJ2-3	.	SVWSGGFSTDTQY
TRBV7-2	.	.	ASSQGNGGDEQY
TRBV7-9	TRBJ2-1	few	ASRVGGEGNEQF
TRBV5-1	TRBJ1-5	once	ASSLGGTVNQPQH
TRBV14	TRBJ2-7	.	ASSYNPYYEQY
TRBV7-9	TRBJ1-1	once	ASSLLGHGTEAF
TRBV11-2	TRBJ2-3	.	ASSLAWGPEGQY
TRBV4-1	TRBJ2-1	.	ASSQDEGSLAGGEQF
TRBV7-6	TRBJ2-3	.	ASSQTQRDTQY
TRBV5-5	TRBJ1-1	few	ASSSSDTFEAF
TRBV30	TRBJ2-1	.	AWSGIFSGGYNEQF
TRBV6-1	TRBJ1-5	.	ASSEEGTGHQPQH
TRBV19	TRBJ2-1	.	ASSIAGAYNEQF
TRBV27	TRBJ2-3	.	ASSPVLPTDTQY
TRBV4-1	TRBJ2-5	.	ASSQVVVSETQY
TRBV9	TRBJ1-2	.	ASSGTDNYGYT
TRBV19	TRBJ2-3	.	ASSSLSGQGISSTDTQY
TRBV6-4	TRBJ2-3	.	ASSPTSGSTDTQY
TRBV2	TRBJ2-3	once	ASSAGLAGATDTQY
TRBV4-1	TRBJ2-1	.	ASSQVGTENNEQF
TRBV28	TRBJ2-5	.	ASSLWVAQETQY